The 10 T cell receptor beta chains in this list originate from one sample, sequenced in a study of blood T cell repertoires in COVID-19. TCRdb keeps only in-frame clones here, not all; method: immunoSEQ multiplex PCR. The sample includes more than 85,000 clones, 82% of them seen just once. Source material: peripheral blood. The receptors originated from a man of 80 years or more with acute or convalescent COVID-19.

V and J are TRBV7-2 and TRBJ2-6; D perhaps matches TRBD1 (6 bases). CDR1 is SGHTA, CDR2 FQGNSA, per germline. Trimming took 5 bases from V and 0 from J, leaving 11 bases between them. The CDR3 is 16 amino acids. CDR3 sequence: CASSKTGSSGANVLTF. In DNA form, the CDR3 reads TGTGCCAGCAGCAAGACAGGTAGCTCTGGGGCCAACGTCCTGACTTTC.

In this sample, this clone turned up a few times. V usage is TRBV2 and J usage is TRBJ1-5, with D possibly being TRBD1 (6 bases). Trimming shortened V by 7 bases and J by 7 bases, and 17 bases separated the two germline ends. The V gene's germline CDR1 is SNHLY and CDR2 FYNNEI. The CDR3 length is 14 residues. CDR3 amino acids: CASNPQGMRQPQHF. Written as DNA, the CDR3 is TGTGCCAGCAATCCACAGGGAATGAGGCAGCCCCAGCATTTT.

The genes are TRBV13 and TRBJ2-5; 7 bases agree with TRBD2. The CDR3 has 15 residues. CDR1 and CDR2 from the germline V gene are PRHDT and FYEKMQ (reference sequence). V trimming: 5 bases; J trimming: 6 bases; junction bases outside the gene matches: 12. CDR3 residues: CASSTAAGTGKTQYF. As DNA, the CDR3 is TGTGCCAGCAGCACAGCAGCGGGGACTGGCAAGACCCAGTACTTC.

This rearrangement joins TRBV29-1 to TRBJ2-6; 7 bases are a match to TRBD1. V gave up 8 bases and J gave up 4 bases; unmatched junction bases: 14. The CDR3 is made up of 16 amino acids. CDR1 SQVTM and CDR2 ANQGSEA come from the germline V gene. The CDR3 coding sequence is TGCAGCATCGCAGTGACAGGGTCCCCCGGGGCCAACGTCCTGACTTTC. This gives the protein CSIAVTGSPGANVLTF.

V gene TRBV28 combines with J gene TRBJ1-2, with 7 bases aligning to TRBD1. The CDR3 has 13 amino acids. The ends lost 8 bases at V and 4 bases at J; junction bases unmatched: 7. Germline values: CDR1 MDHEN, CDR2 SYDVKM. CDR3 loop: CASGGGTVYGYTF. The CDR3 DNA reads TGTGCCAGCGGAGGCGGGACAGTCTATGGCTACACCTTC.

The chain combines TRBV6-2 or TRBV6-3 with TRBJ2-5; 8 bases map to TRBD1. Germline trimming cut 5 bases from V and 2 bases from J; bases unmatched to any gene: 4. The CDR3 sequence is 14 residues long. CDR1 and CDR2 (germline): MNHEY, SVGEGT. The CDR3 here is CASSQQGVQETQYF. The CDR3 DNA is TGTGCCAGCAGTCAACAGGGGGTTCAAGAGACCCAGTACTTC.

The chain employs TRBV11-3 and TRBJ2-1; 12 bases are shared with TRBD2. V was pared by 4 bases and J by 5 bases, with 6 bases of the junction left unmatched. The CDR3 extends over 16 amino acids. Germline V gene data show CDR1 as SGHNT and CDR2 as YENEEA. CDR3 nucleotides: TGTGCCAGCAGCTCCCGGGCTAGCGGGGGGGACAATGAGCAGTTCTTC. This sequence encodes CASSSRASGGDNEQFF.

The genes are TRBV11-2 and TRBJ1-1, with D perhaps matching TRBD1 (5 bases). The ends were cut back, 5 bases at V and 10 bases at J, with 14 bases in the middle. The germline CDR1 and CDR2 sequences are SGHAT and FQNNGV. This CDR3 is 12 amino acids long. The CDR3 DNA reads TGTGCCAGCAGCCCGGTGGGGAGGGGAGCTTTCTTT. Translation: CASSPVGRGAFF.

The V and J genes are TRBV6-5 and TRBJ1-6, with TRBD1 as a possible D gene (6 bases). The V gene lost 6 bases and the J gene lost 7 bases, with 13 bases spanning the gap. CDR1 is MNHEY, CDR2 SVGAGI, per germline. This CDR3 contains 14 residues. In DNA, the CDR3 is TGTGCCAGCAGAGTGGACAGTTCAAATTCACCCCTCCACTTT. Encoded protein: CASRVDSSNSPLHF.

The chain recombines TRBV19 with TRBJ1-5; D uncertain. CDR3 size: 15 residues. Trimming took 4 bases from V and 0 from J, leaving 10 bases between them. CDR1 LNHDA and CDR2 SQIVND come from the germline V gene (reference sequence). This chain's CDR3 is CASSKEGGSNQPQHF. As DNA, the CDR3 is TGTGCCAGTAGTAAGGAGGGCGGTAGCAATCAGCCCCAGCATTTT.